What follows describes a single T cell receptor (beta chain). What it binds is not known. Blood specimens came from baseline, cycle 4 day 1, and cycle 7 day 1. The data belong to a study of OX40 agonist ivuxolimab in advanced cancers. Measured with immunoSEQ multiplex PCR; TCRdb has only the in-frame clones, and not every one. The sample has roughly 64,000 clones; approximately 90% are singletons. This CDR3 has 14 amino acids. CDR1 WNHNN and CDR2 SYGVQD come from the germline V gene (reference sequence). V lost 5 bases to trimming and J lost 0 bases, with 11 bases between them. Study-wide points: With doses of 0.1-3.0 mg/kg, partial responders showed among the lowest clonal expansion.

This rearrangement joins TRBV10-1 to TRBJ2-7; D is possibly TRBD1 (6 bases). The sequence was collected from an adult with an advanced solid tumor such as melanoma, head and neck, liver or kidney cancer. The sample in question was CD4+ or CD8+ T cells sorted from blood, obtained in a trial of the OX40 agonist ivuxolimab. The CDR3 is CASSPSGHSYEQYF. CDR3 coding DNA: TGCGCCAGCAGTCCATCGGGACACTCCTACGAGCAGTACTTC.